The rows below give T cell receptor beta chains drawn from one sample of a study of shared clonotypes between healthy human individuals. Libraries were prepared by immunoSEQ multiplex PCR; TCRdb keeps only in-frame clonotypes and omits some of them. Of about 510,000 clones listed, 79% are singletons. Sequenced sample: PBMCs. The origin of the receptors is a woman between 40 and 50 years old in good health. Some clones in this sample may be carry-over from other donors' samples. Both conserved end residues are trimmed from each CDR3. Each record gives: J gene, V gene, CDR3 protein.

>TRBJ2-7|TRBV28
ASSPPGLAGSYEQY
>TRBJ2-7|TRBV7-2
ASSSTGVSYEQY
>TRBJ1-5|TRBV10-2
ASSEWGNQPQH
>TRBJ1-2|TRBV7-3
ASSQTGGAYGYT
>TRBJ2-1|TRBV19
ASSRTAGRLQF
>TRBJ1-5|TRBV6-1
ASSANNQPQH
>TRBJ1-1|TRBV18
ASSGGGAENTEAF
>TRBJ2-7|TRBV18
ASSPRQGSGEQY
>TRBJ1-3|TRBV7-2
ASSSDRAGNTIY
>TRBJ2-3|TRBV6-1
ASSGGGGRATDTQY
>TRBJ2-3|TRBV6-1
SSRDRDTDTQY
>TRBJ1-4|TRBV7-9
ASRINEEKLF
>TRBJ1-2|TRBV27
ASSTSAGQGGAGYT
>TRBJ2-7|TRBV27
ASSLRSGNPHEQY
>TRBJ2-1|TRBV6-6
ASRGLAELYNEQF
>TRBJ2-1|TRBV6-1
ASSGQGRSSYNEQF
>TRBJ2-7|TRBV19
ASSIDFGAHYEQY
>TRBJ2-3|TRBV2
ASTEVGGTDTQY
>TRBJ2-2|TRBV5-1
ASSLEAGELF
>TRBJ1-6|TRBV30
AWNPLGPAGSPLH
>TRBJ1-5|TRBV30
AWSLNADGNQPQH
>TRBJ2-7|TRBV5-5
ASSLWGNEQY
>TRBJ2-3|TRBV2
ASSDGSSGSADTQY
>TRBJ2-7|TRBV4-2
ASSQLLAGDPYEQY
>TRBJ1-1|TRBV6-6
ASSDPFAEAF
>TRBJ1-1|TRBV7-9
ASSLDMNTEAF
>TRBJ2-5|TRBV28
ASSPPQETQY
>TRBJ2-7|TRBV4-2
ASSRAGTSSTYEQY
>TRBJ2-3|TRBV21-1
ASSKPGPGFLGIPSTLTDTQY
>TRBJ2-7|TRBV5-4
ASSLRDGFNEQY
>TRBJ2-3|TRBV5-1
ASGPQGGGGTDTQY
>TRBJ1-5|TRBV19
ASSTKTGNQPQH
>TRBJ2-7|TRBV15
ATSRVVGEQY
>TRBJ1-1|TRBV15
ATSRGGFLNTEAF
>TRBJ2-7|TRBV6-5
ASQRDLATYEQY
>TRBJ2-1|TRBV5-6
ASSRGTGSSYNEQF
>TRBJ2-1|TRBV29-1
SDRTGNEQF
>TRBJ2-1|TRBV28
ASSPTPGSGNEQF
>TRBJ2-1|TRBV2
ASTNRDSLQF
>TRBJ2-2|TRBV10-3
AISESRTAGPGELF
>TRBJ2-3|TRBV18
ASSPMTVAHRDTQY
>TRBJ2-1|TRBV6-6
ASTSGLASNEQF
>TRBJ2-3|TRBV27
ASSLDSFTDTQY
>TRBJ2-7|TRBV4-3
ASSSGTGSYEQY
>TRBJ2-7|TRBV7-2
ASSGSLSYEQY
>TRBJ2-7|TRBV6-5
ASSSPGGFTYEQY
>TRBJ1-5|TRBV19
ASSIGRAGNQPQH
>TRBJ2-7|TRBV7-9
ASSLGLANEQY
>TRBJ2-7|TRBV6-5
ASSYGTGAYEQY
>TRBJ2-1|TRBV20-1
SARPQGRGF
>TRBJ2-5|TRBV7-9
ASSLGAGNQETQY
>TRBJ2-7|TRBV7-9
ASSLFDGPGYEQY
>TRBJ2-5|TRBV9
ASSVDGGRETQY
>TRBJ2-4|TRBV6-1
ASRRGTENIQY
>TRBJ2-3|TRBV7-3
ASHRRTTDTQY
>TRBJ2-1|TRBV29-1
SAPRPGNNEQF
>TRBJ2-5|TRBV30
AWGQGGETQY